Below, one T cell receptor beta chain is given with its context. Its antigen is unidentified. This sample was taken from a study of T cell responses to AZD1222 COVID-19 vaccine. Overall study results and limits: An increase in Spike-specific TCR breadth and depth was observed after two AZD1222 doses. Seropositive at baseline were only a handful of AZD1222 recipients. Donors were mostly white British, more females; clonal diversity possibly underestimated.

TCRdb keeps only in-frame clones here, not all; method: immunoSEQ multiplex PCR. The sample holds tens of thousands of clones, over 70% seen once. Here the sequenced sample was peripheral blood, taken 28 days after the second AZD1222 dose. The source of this sequence is an adult who received the AZD1222 COVID-19 vaccine.

CDR3 in amino acids: CASSKGLAQSGRRRETQYF. CDR3 DNA sequence: TGTGCCAGCAGTAAGGGACTAGCTCAAAGCGGTCGTCGGCGAGAGACCCAGTACTTC. V and J are TRBV28 and TRBJ2-5; the match to TRBD2 covers 9 bases. V lost 5 bases to trimming and J lost 4 bases; unmatched junction nucleotides: 20. CDR1 is MDHEN and CDR2 is SYDVKM in the germline V gene. The CDR3 extends over 19 amino acids. Full variable domain (missing parts from reference TRBV28 and TRBJ2-5): DVKVTQSSRYLVKRTGEKVFLECVQDMDHENMFWYRQDPGLGLRLIYFSYDVKMKEKGDIPEGYSVSREKKERFSLILESASTNQTSMYLCASSKGLAQSGRRRETQYFGPGTRLLVL.